The 28 T cell receptor beta chains reported below all come from one sample, sequenced in a study of post-analysis software for immune sequencing data. No antigens are known for them. Findings and limits, study-wide: Roughly five TRBV segments were significantly more frequent in patients than in controls. TRBV5-6, TRBV5-1 and TRBV20-1 were among these segments.

Prepared libraries of TCR beta cDNA carried unique molecular identifiers. MiXCR, run by TCRdb on the PCR reads, gives a single entry per CDR3 protein. Here the sample spans about 180,000 distinct CDR3 sequences, 25% to 35% being singletons. Sequenced input: blood. The receptors originated from a girl aged 10 to 17 with multiple sclerosis.

The chain uses TRBV7-2 and TRBJ2-4; 7 bases agree with TRBD2. Germline lookup yields CDR1 SGHTA and CDR2 FQGNSA. Trimming at V came to 1 base and at J to 4 bases, leaving 10 bases not matched to a gene. The CDR3 is 17 residues long. The CDR3 reads CASSLVRGGGVKNIQYF. DNA for the CDR3: TGTGCCAGCAGCTTAGTTCGCGGGGGTGGGGTGAAAAACATTCAGTACTTC. The entire variable domain, with the rest obtained from reference TRBV7-2 and TRBJ2-4, is as follows: GAGVSQSPSNKVTEKGKDVELRCDPISGHTALYWYRQSLGQGLEFLIYFQGNSAPDKSGLPSDRFSAERTGGSVSTLTIQRTQQEDSAVYLCASSLVRGGGVKNIQYFGAGTRLSVL.

This clonotype was observed at least ten times. V is TRBV29-1 and J is TRBJ1-1; D not certain. This CDR3 region has 13 residues. The V end was cut by 4 bases, the J end by 0 bases, with 9 bases between. Germline V gene lookup returns CDR1 SQVTM and CDR2 ANQGSEA. In nucleotides, the CDR3 is TGCAGCGTTGTTAAGGTAATGAACACTGAAGCTTTCTTT. This sequence encodes CSVVKVMNTEAFF.

This sequence joins TRBV10-3 and TRBJ2-1, with D perhaps TRBD1 or TRBD2 (6 bases each). Gene TRBJ2-7 matches the end of the DNA better, so the J call may be wrong. The CDR3 sequence is 13 residues long. From germline, CDR1 is ENHRY and CDR2 SYGVKD. The CDR3 DNA is TGTGCCATCCGGGGGCGAGAGGACTACGAGCAGTACTTC. This encodes CAIRGREDYEQYF.

For this clonotype: A clone one base away is much larger, so this may be a read error. The V call is TRBV11-1, the J call TRBJ2-5; D is perhaps TRBD2 (6 bases). The closer fit of TRBJ2-7 to the DNA end suggests the J call may be wrong. Germline V gene sequence: CDR1 SGHAT, CDR2 FQDESV (reference sequence). This CDR3 region has 16 residues. The CDR3 DNA reads as TGTGCCAACAGCTTAGCAGGGACTGTACCTCACTACGAGCAGTACTTC. This encodes CANSLAGTVPHYEQYF.

The CDR3 here is CSAREGIPHEQFF. CDR3 DNA sequence: TGCAGTGCTAGAGAGGGGATTCCGCATGAGCAGTTCTTC. This rearrangement joins TRBV20-1 to TRBJ2-1; D remains unclear. This CDR3 has 13 residues. Germline values: CDR1 DFQATT, CDR2 SNEGSKA (reference sequence). V was trimmed by 0 bases and J by 8 bases, leaving 11 bases between them.

For the CDR3, the DNA is TGTGCCAGCAGTGAACGGGGAATGAACACTGAAGCTTTCTTT. It translates to CASSERGMNTEAFF. The V call is TRBV6-1, the J call TRBJ1-1; D unclear. CDR3 length: 14 residues. CDR1 and CDR2 (germline): MNHNS, SASEGT. The V and J ends lost 2 bases and 0 bases respectively, with 7 bases between them.

This clonotype was counted between two and nine times. This rearrangement joins TRBV7-3 to TRBJ2-5; 9 bases agree with TRBD2. The CDR3 is 13 residues long. Unmatched junction bases numbered 6, after V lost 2 bases and J lost 11 bases. CDR1 is SGHTA and CDR2 is FQGTGA in the germline V gene. CDR3 in DNA: TGTGCCAGCAGCTTACTAGCGGGAAGGGAGCAGTACTTC. It specifies CASSLLAGREQYF.

The rearrangement joins TRBV30 to TRBJ1-4; D gene uncertain. CDR1 GTSNPN and CDR2 SVGIG come from the germline V gene (reference sequence). The CDR3 loop spans 13 amino acids. V was clipped by 0 bases and J by 3 bases, with 5 bases between them. This CDR3 reads CAWSVTANEKLFF. CDR3 sequence (DNA): TGTGCCTGGAGTGTAACCGCTAATGAAAAACTGTTTTTT.

This clonotype was seen a few times. This chain links TRBV3-1 with TRBJ2-2, with 8 positions matching TRBD2. The CDR3 has 14 residues. CDR1 is LGHDT, CDR2 YNNKEL, per germline (reference sequence). With V trimmed by 5 bases and J by 4 bases, 3 bases remained unmatched. Written as DNA, the CDR3 is TGTGCCAGCAGCTGGACTAGCTCCACCGGGGAGCTGTTTTTT. Its protein product is CASSWTSSTGELFF.

The chain carries TRBV27 and TRBJ2-5; 9 bases are a match to TRBD2. The CDR3 is 14 residues long. CDR1 and CDR2 (germline): MNHEY, SMNVEV (reference sequence). The V segment lost 3 bases and the J segment 6 bases; nucleotides outside the gene matches: 5. The CDR3 loop is CASSLEREAKTQYF. CDR3 DNA sequence: TGTGCCAGCAGTTTGGAGCGGGAGGCCAAGACCCAGTACTTC.

In this sample, this clonotype turned up a few times. The genes are TRBV28 and TRBJ2-1; D possibly corresponds to TRBD2 (5 bases). Trimming pared 5 bases from V and 1 base from J, leaving 27 bases between. The CDR3 has 20 amino acids. From germline, CDR1 is MDHEN and CDR2 SYDVKM. The CDR3 loop reads CASSLPPVPPERMSYNEQFF. In DNA, the CDR3 is TGTGCCAGCAGTCTTCCCCCAGTGCCCCCTGAGCGGATGTCCTACAATGAGCAGTTCTTC. Full variable domain (missing parts from reference TRBV28 and TRBJ2-1): DVKVTQSSRYLVKRTGEKVFLECVQDMDHENMFWYRQDPGLGLRLIYFSYDVKMKEKGDIPEGYSVSREKKERFSLILESASTNQTSMYLCASSLPPVPPERMSYNEQFFGPGTRLTVL.

The chain links TRBV6-5 to TRBJ2-2; TRBD1 aligns across 8 bases. There are 14 residues in the CDR3. From germline, CDR1 is MNHEY and CDR2 SVGAGI. After removal of 6 bases from V and 6 bases from J, the junction contained 6 bases not matched to a gene. The CDR3 DNA reads TGTGCCAGCAGGACAGGGGAAGAGTCCGGGGAGCTGTTTTTT. Its protein is CASRTGEESGELFF.

The chain recombines TRBV7-9 with TRBJ2-1, with 10 bases that match TRBD2. V gave up 4 bases and J gave up 6 bases; unmatched junction bases: 15. CDR3 size: 18 residues. Germline CDR1 is SEHNR and CDR2 is FQNEAQ (reference sequence). The CDR3, as DNA: TGTGCCAGCAGCTCCACTCTAGCGGGAGCCATAATAGGCAATGAGCAGTTCTTC. Its protein product is CASSSTLAGAIIGNEQFF.

The gene calls are TRBV7-9 and TRBJ2-1; D possibly uses TRBD1 or TRBD2 (5 bases each). CDR1 and CDR2 (germline): SEHNR, FQNEAQ (reference sequence). The length of the CDR3 is 14 residues. V was clipped by 1 base and J by 7 bases, with 11 bases between them. For the CDR3, the DNA is TGTGCCAGCAGCTTAGGGGGACGGACAAATGAGCAGTTCTTC. It codes for CASSLGGRTNEQFF.

This clonotype was seen at least ten times. The J gene is TRBJ2-4, the V gene TRBV5-1; D ambiguous. Deletions cut 0 bases from V and 2 bases from J, with 6 bases between. This CDR3 has 14 amino acids. Germline CDR1 and CDR2: SGHRS and YFSETQ. The chain's CDR3 is CASSLDISKNIQYF. CDR3 nucleotides: TGCGCCAGCAGCTTGGACATATCCAAAAACATTCAGTACTTC.

This clonotype came up many times. J is TRBJ2-1 and V is TRBV5-1; TRBD2 is a possible D gene (6 bases). V was shortened by 0 bases and J by 5 bases, with 18 bases between the two germline ends. CDR1 is SGHRS, CDR2 YFSETQ, per germline. This CDR3 has 17 amino acids. Written as DNA, the CDR3 is TGCGCCAGCAGCTTGGGAGTTGACAGCGGGTTCAACAATGAGCAGTTCTTC. This sequence encodes CASSLGVDSGFNNEQFF.

In its sample, this clonotype was seen many times. The rearrangement joins TRBV20-1 to TRBJ1-2; TRBD1 aligns across 10 bases. Trimming cost V 1 base and J 6 bases; bases outside gene matches: 8. The CDR3 has 15 residues. Germline V gene lookup returns CDR1 DFQATT and CDR2 SNEGSKA (reference sequence). The CDR3 here is CSARGDRGSYNGYTF. The CDR3 DNA reads TGCAGTGCTAGAGGGGACAGGGGATCTTATAATGGCTACACCTTC.

The chain is built from TRBV6-2 or TRBV6-3 and TRBJ1-1; D not resolved. Germline V gene lookup returns CDR1 MNHEY and CDR2 SVGEGT. V shed 5 bases and J shed 4 bases, with 8 bases lying between them. The CDR3 is 12 residues long. The CDR3 here is CASSERATEAFF. Here the CDR3 DNA reads TGTGCCAGCAGTGAAAGGGCCACTGAAGCTTTCTTT.

This clonotype came up a few times. The rearrangement uses TRBV6-1 and TRBJ2-1; the D call may be TRBD1 or TRBD2 (5 bases each). Trimming pared 4 bases from V and 8 bases from J, leaving 15 bases between. The CDR3 totals 14 residues. Germline V gives CDR1 MNHNS, CDR2 SASEGT. The DNA of the CDR3 is TGTGCCAGCAGTGCCGGGACGTCTGTCGATGAGCAGTTCTTC. As protein: CASSAGTSVDEQFF.

The chain recombines TRBV10-2 with TRBJ2-7, with D tentatively TRBD2 (5 bases). The J call is in doubt because the DNA end fits TRBJ2-5 better. Per the germline V gene, CDR1 is WSHSY and CDR2 is SAAADI. The CDR3 is made up of 12 amino acids. The CDR3 DNA is TGCGCCAGCAGTGTCGGGGTAGAGACCCAGTACTTC. Translated: CASSVGVETQYF.

On this clonotype: A read error may explain this, as a much larger clone is one base away. The rearrangement links TRBV6-5 to TRBJ1-2, with 8 positions matching TRBD1. Trimming at V came to 6 bases and at J to 5 bases, leaving 8 bases not matched to a gene. CDR3 length: 14 residues. Looked up from germline, CDR1 is MNHEY and CDR2 is SVGAGI. CDR3 sequence reads: CASRPGQGIYGYTF. CDR3 in DNA: TGTGCCAGCAGACCTGGACAGGGAATATATGGCTACACCTTC.

As concerns this clonotype: A much larger clone sits a single nucleotide away, making a read error possible. The genes are TRBV5-1 and TRBJ2-5; 9 nucleotides align to TRBD2. There are 15 residues in the CDR3. Germline V gives CDR1 SGHRS, CDR2 YFSETQ. J lost 11 bases, V lost 2 bases, and 13 bases had no gene match. In DNA form, the CDR3 reads TGCGCCAGCAGCTTTGAGCGGGAGGCGAAGTACGTGCAGTACTTC. It yields the protein CASSFEREAKYVQYF.

This clonotype was observed at least ten times. The chain carries TRBV6-6 and TRBJ2-4, with D possibly matching TRBD1 (6 bases). The germline V gene encodes CDR1 MNHNY and CDR2 SVGAGI (reference sequence). This CDR3 is 12 amino acids long. The ends were cut back, 9 bases at V and 4 bases at J, with 10 bases in the middle. The CDR3 DNA reads as TGTGCCAGTATGGACAGTAAAAACATTCAGTACTTC. This sequence encodes CASMDSKNIQYF.

This clonotype came up many times. This rearrangement joins TRBV7-9 to TRBJ1-6; possible D gene TRBD1, 6 bases. The germline CDR1 and CDR2 sequences are SEHNR and FQNEAQ (reference sequence). CDR3 length equals 17 residues. The ends were cut back, 4 bases at V and 2 bases at J, with 15 bases in the middle. As DNA, the CDR3 is TGTGCCAGCAGCTCCCCACCAGGGGCGGCCTATAATTCACCCCTCCACTTT. It translates to CASSSPPGAAYNSPLHF.

This clonotype was detected ten times or more. The chain couples TRBV20-1 to TRBJ2-7, with D possibly being TRBD1 (6 bases). Germline values: CDR1 DFQATT, CDR2 SNEGSKA (reference sequence). Trimming stripped 3 bases from V and 3 bases from J, with 15 bases between. The CDR3 runs 14 residues. The CDR3 region has the DNA TGCAGTGCTAGGAGGGACACTGGGATCTACGAGCAGTACTTC. Its protein is CSARRDTGIYEQYF.

This clonotype was counted a few times. The chain's CDR3 is CSAPERGSYEAFF. For the CDR3, the DNA is TGCAGTGCTCCCGAAAGGGGCTCCTATGAAGCTTTCTTT. This chain links TRBV20-1 with TRBJ1-1; tentatively, D is TRBD1 (5 bases). CDR3 size: 13 residues. Trimming pared 5 bases from V and 7 bases from J, leaving 17 bases between. The germline V gene encodes CDR1 DFQATT and CDR2 SNEGSKA (reference sequence).

Concerning this clonotype: This sequence may be a read error, since a much larger clone differs from it by one base. CDR3 protein: CASSPIGDTQYF. CDR3 coding DNA: TGTGCCAGCAGCCCTATTGGAGATACGCAGTATTTT. The J gene is TRBJ2-3, the V gene TRBV7-2; D remains unclear. The CDR3 consists of 12 residues. Germline assignment: CDR1 SGHTA and CDR2 FQGNSA. Trimming removed 5 bases at V and 5 bases at J, with 8 bases between.

Only a few counts were recorded for this clonotype. The genes are TRBV20-1 and TRBJ2-5; D is unclear. The germline V gene has CDR1 DFQATT and CDR2 SNEGSKA (reference sequence). CDR3 length: 13 residues. Trimming took 1 base from V and 5 from J, leaving 11 bases between them. CDR3 sequence (DNA): TGCAGTGCTAGAGCCTCAGGTTTGGAGACCCAGTACTTC. It encodes CSARASGLETQYF.